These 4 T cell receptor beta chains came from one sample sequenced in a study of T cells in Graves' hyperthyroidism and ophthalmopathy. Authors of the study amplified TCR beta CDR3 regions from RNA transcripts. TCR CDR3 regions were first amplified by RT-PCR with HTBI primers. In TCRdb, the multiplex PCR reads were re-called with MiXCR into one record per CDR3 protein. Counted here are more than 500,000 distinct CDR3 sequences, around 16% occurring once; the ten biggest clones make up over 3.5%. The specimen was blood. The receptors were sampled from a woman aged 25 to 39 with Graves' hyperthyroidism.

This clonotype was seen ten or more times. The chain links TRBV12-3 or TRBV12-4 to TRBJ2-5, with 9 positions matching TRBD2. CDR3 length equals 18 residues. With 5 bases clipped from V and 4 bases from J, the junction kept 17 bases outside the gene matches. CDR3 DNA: TGTGCCAGCAGTCCCCACTCTCTGGGGGCGGGAGGGTCAGAGACCCAGTACTTC. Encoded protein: CASSPHSLGAGGSETQYF.

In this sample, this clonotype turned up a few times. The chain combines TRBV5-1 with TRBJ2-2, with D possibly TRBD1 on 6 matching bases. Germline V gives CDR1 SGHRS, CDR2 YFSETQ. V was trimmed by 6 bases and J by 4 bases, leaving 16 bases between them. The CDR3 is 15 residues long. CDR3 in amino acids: CASTQTTGGTGELFF. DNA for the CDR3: TGCGCCAGCACCCAAACGACAGGAGGCACCGGGGAGCTGTTTTTT.

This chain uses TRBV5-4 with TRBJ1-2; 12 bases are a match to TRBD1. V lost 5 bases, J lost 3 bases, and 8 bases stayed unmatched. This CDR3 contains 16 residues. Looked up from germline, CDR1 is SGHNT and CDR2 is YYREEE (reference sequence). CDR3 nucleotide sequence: TGTGCCAGCAGTTCCGGGACAGGGGGCTTTTACTATGGCTACACCTTC. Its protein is CASSSGTGGFYYGYTF. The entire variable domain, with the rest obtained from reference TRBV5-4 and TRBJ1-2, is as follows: ETGVTQSPTHLIKTRGQQVTLRCSSQSGHNTVSWYQQALGQGPQFIFQYYREEENGRGNFPPRFSGLQFPNYSSELNVNALELDDSALYLCASSSGTGGFYYGYTFGSGTRLTVV.

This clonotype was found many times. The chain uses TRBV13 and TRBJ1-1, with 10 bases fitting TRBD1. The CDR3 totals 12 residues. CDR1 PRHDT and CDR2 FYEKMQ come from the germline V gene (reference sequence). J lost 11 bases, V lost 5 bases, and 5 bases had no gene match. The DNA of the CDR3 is TGTGCCAGCAGCGCCGGACAGGGGGAGGCTTTCTTT. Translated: CASSAGQGEAFF.